This TCR beta chain was retrieved from a study of sequential checkpoint blockade in melanoma. About the research overall: Patients were randomized 1:1 to nivolumab-then-ipilimumab or ipilimumab-then-nivolumab first-line. Each arm's sequence ended with maintenance nivolumab.

The sample's treatment: randomized to nivolumab then ipilimumab (arm A) or the reverse (arm B). None of the patients previously received DNA-damaging chemotherapy. Live CD3+CD8+ CD19− CD56− cells were sorted from PBMCs. Profiled with immunoSEQ multiplex PCR; TCRdb holds only in-frame clones, not every one. The table records 25,000 to 35,000 clones, 77% of them present only once. The CDR3 runs to 15 residues. Germline assignment: CDR1 LGHNA and CDR2 YSLEER. Losses at the gene ends were 3 bases for V and 4 bases for J; bases not matched to a gene: 7. Only a few counts were recorded for this clone. The input for sequencing was CD8+ T cells sorted from blood (inferred from file names), taken from a patient given nivolumab and ipilimumab in sequence. This chain joins TRBV4-3 and TRBJ1-1, with TRBD1 identical over 8 bases. The TCR comes from a human donor with melanoma. The CDR3 protein is CASSQEGQAGTEAFF. CDR3 bases: TGCGCCAGCAGCCAGGAGGGACAGGCGGGCACTGAAGCTTTCTTT.